This T cell receptor beta chain was documented in a study of T cells expressing NK-cell markers. Study context: Eight donors were sequenced, seven testing HCMV-seropositive and one testing seronegative. Broader study findings: In several donors, dominant NKG2C+ clonotypes were roughly 1.0-7.0% of CD8+ T cells. Where several donors were concerned, these clonotypes also led the CD3+CD56-NKG2C+ fraction.

From its re-call of the 5' RACE reads, TCRdb lists each CDR3 protein once, without DNA. The sample spans roughly 430,000 distinct CDR3 sequences; the ten largest clones claim 7.3%. Germline lookup yields CDR1 SGHVS and CDR2 FQNEAQ. The CDR3 extends over 14 amino acids. About this clonotype itself: Its antigen is still unknown.

The J gene is TRBJ1-1, the V gene TRBV7-8; TCRdb selects TRBD1, and the lack of DNA leaves this call unchecked. Material: blood T cells: a sorted CD56 or NKG2C T cell subset, CD4+ or CD8+ T cells, or bulk PBMC T cells (not recorded which). The clonotype comes from a woman aged 18 to 75 in good health. CDR3 region: CASSLKTGGTEAFF.